These T cell receptor beta chains were read from a single sample in a study of read filtering for tumor transcriptome and immune sequencing. TCRdb recomputed calls from the reads with MiXCR, one row per CDR3 protein. The table records roughly 38,000 distinct CDR3 sequences, roughly an eighth of them present only once. Sequences were obtained from a population of CD138-negative cells sorted from bone marrow. The receptors were gathered from a donor aged 40 or older with multiple myeloma. Each CDR3 is given with its conserved first and last residue. The D gene is left open where the match is weak. Not all rows give a size; the values are once, few, many and, for expanded clones, a class.

>TRBV20-1|TRBJ2-5|many|-
TGCAGTGCTAGAGATCCCCGGGCGGAGGCCCAGTACTTC
CSARDPRAEAQYF
>TRBV2|TRBJ1-5|many|-
TGTGCCAGCAGTGAAAGGACAGTCAATCAGCCCCAGCATTTT
CASSERTVNQPQHF
>TRBV5-4|TRBJ2-5|many|TRBD1
TGTGCCAGCAGCTTGGGGACAGGGGAAAATCAAGAGACCCAGTACTTC
CASSLGTGENQETQYF
>TRBV10-2|TRBJ2-1|few|TRBD1
TGCGCCAGCAGCCTGGGACAGGGGTCTTTGGATGAGCAGTCCTTC
CASSLGQGSLDEQSF
>TRBV12-3/TRBV12-4|TRBJ2-7|many|-
TGTGCCAGCAGTTTAGCGGATGTTCGGGGTAACGAGCAGTACTTC
CASSLADVRGNEQYF
>TRBV20-1|TRBJ2-1|few|-
TGCAGTGCTAGCGGGGGCGGGAGTAGGAATGAGCAGTTCTTC
CSASGGGSRNEQFF
>TRBV20-1|TRBJ2-1|-|TRBD2
TGCAGTGCTAGCGGGCTAGCGGGAGGGCCGATCTCCTACGATGAGCAGTTCTTC
CSASGLAGGPISYDEQFF
>TRBV18|TRBJ2-1|-|-
TGTGCCAGCTCACCATATCCCGGACGGAATGAGCAGTTCTTC
CASSPYPGRNEQFF
>TRBV29-1|TRBJ2-1|many|-
TGCAGCGTTGAGTACGGCGGGTCTACGCAGTTCTTC
CSVEYGGSTQFF
>TRBV6-6|TRBJ2-7|many|-
TGTGCCAGCAGTTCTCAGGGGTTCTACGAGCAGTACTTC
CASSSQGFYEQYF
>TRBV10-3|TRBJ2-7|few|TRBD2
TGTGCCATCAGTGCCCGAACGACTAGCGGGAGTTCAAGCTCCTACGAGCAGTACTTC
CAISARTTSGSSSSYEQYF
>TRBV10-3|TRBJ2-3|-|-
TGTGCCGCCCAGGGGGGCGGGAGTTTCGTGACAGATACGCAGTATTTT
CAAQGGGSFVTDTQYF
>TRBV19|TRBJ2-1|-|TRBD2
TGTGCCAGTAGTATAGCGGCGGGAGGGCCAGGCAATGAGCAGTTCTTC
CASSIAAGGPGNEQFF
>TRBV20-1|TRBJ2-2|many|TRBD1
TGCAGTGCTAGTCGAGGGGGCGAGAACACCGGGGAGCTGTTTTTT
CSASRGGENTGELFF
>TRBV7-2|TRBJ2-5|many|-
TGTGCCAGCAGCTTAGTAAATAGGGAAGAGACCCAGTACTTC
CASSLVNREETQYF
>TRBV24-1|TRBJ2-2|many|-
TGTGCCACCAGTGACACTGAGCCGGGAGGGGAGCTGTTTTTT
CATSDTEPGGELFF
>TRBV14|TRBJ1-1|many|-
TGTGCCAGCAGCCAAGAGGGGGGGAAGGGTTCAGCTTTCTTT
CASSQEGGKGSAFF
>TRBV6-5|TRBJ2-3|-|-
TGTGCCAGCGGTTACTCGACGCCCATGGTGAGACAGTACACAGATACGCAGTATTTT
CASGYSTPMVRQYTDTQYF
>TRBV19|TRBJ1-5|-|-
TGTGCCAGTAGTATACCGGGACAAACTAATCAGCCCCAGCATTTT
CASSIPGQTNQPQHF
>TRBV28|TRBJ1-1|many|TRBD1
TGTGCCAGCCGGGGGCGAGACTTGGACAGGGGGCTATCTGGATACACTGAAGCTTTCTTT
CASRGRDLDRGLSGYTEAFF
>TRBV5-1|TRBJ2-1|medium-sized|-
TGCGCCAGCAGCTTGGCGAGCAACAATGAGCAGTTCTTC
CASSLASNNEQFF
>TRBV20-1|TRBJ2-5|many|TRBD1
TGCAGTGCCGGGGACAGAGCGGCAGGGACCCAGTACTTC
CSAGDRAAGTQYF